Below are 20 T cell receptor beta chains sequenced from a single sample in a study of blood T cell repertoires in COVID-19 (TCRdb year 2020). The library was obtained by the immunoSEQ multiplex PCR assay. The source is immuneACCESS, and TCRdb retained only in-frame sequences with V and J called. Part of the clones is not carried over; for the studies checked, unresolved V genes explain less than half of this, and the remainder is unexplained. A total of around 40,000 clones appear in this sample, 75% to 90% of them only once. Less than 25% of the sample is held by the ten biggest clonotypes. The sample consisted of peripheral blood. These receptors all stem from a man aged 45-65 years with active or convalescent COVID-19.

V is TRBV4-1 and J is TRBJ2-2, with 8 nucleotides matching TRBD1. This CDR3 has 14 amino acids. The germline V gene encodes CDR1 MGHRA and CDR2 YSYEKL. Unmatched junction bases numbered 6, after V lost 10 bases and J lost 2 bases. This CDR3 is CATSDRGNTGELFF. The CDR3 nucleotides read TGCGCCACCTCCGACAGGGGAAACACCGGGGAGCTGTTTTTT.

This clone was recorded only once. The V gene is TRBV6-2 or TRBV6-3, the J gene TRBJ2-7; TRBD1 matches at 8 bases. This CDR3 has 14 amino acids. Germline trimming cut 6 bases from V and 2 bases from J; bases unmatched to any gene: 6. Germline values: CDR1 MNHEY, CDR2 SVGEGT. Written as DNA, the CDR3 is TGTGCCAGCAGCGCCACAGGGGGAGCCTACGAGCAGTACTTC. It codes for CASSATGGAYEQYF.

This clone was observed once. The gene calls are TRBV28 and TRBJ1-6, with 9 positions matching TRBD1. J lost 11 bases, V lost 2 bases, and 7 bases had no gene match. This CDR3 comprises 15 residues. From germline, CDR1 is MDHEN and CDR2 SYDVKM. This CDR3 is CASSLGTGSGTPLHF. The DNA for the CDR3 is TGTGCCAGCAGTTTAGGGACAGGGTCGGGGACACCCCTCCACTTT. The whole variable domain, filled in from reference TRBV28 and TRBJ1-6, reads DVKVTQSSRYLVKRTGEKVFLECVQDMDHENMFWYRQDPGLGLRLIYFSYDVKMKEKGDIPEGYSVSREKKERFSLILESASTNQTSMYLCASSLGTGSGTPLHFGNGTRLTVT.

This clone was seen once. The chain couples TRBV28 to TRBJ1-1; D is uncertain. The CDR3 covers 13 residues. The V gene's germline CDR1 is MDHEN and CDR2 SYDVKM. Deletions cut 6 bases from V and 4 bases from J, with 12 bases between. DNA of the CDR3: TGTGCCAGCAGCCGGGTCGTAGGCACTGAAGCTTTCTTT. Translated: CASSRVVGTEAFF.

This chain connects TRBV6-1 to TRBJ2-3; perhaps TRBD1 as D (6 bases). Germline V gives CDR1 MNHNS, CDR2 SASEGT. The ends were cut back, 6 bases at V and 2 bases at J, with 15 bases in the middle. This CDR3 is 15 amino acids long. In DNA, the CDR3 is TGTGCCAGCAGGCAAGGACAGCTACTCACAGATACGCAGTATTTT. Amino acid sequence: CASRQGQLLTDTQYF.

The chain couples TRBV19 to TRBJ2-4, with a tentative D call TRBD2 (6 bases). There are 15 residues in the CDR3. In germline, CDR1 is LNHDA, CDR2 SQIVND (reference sequence). The V gene lost 7 bases and the J gene lost 0 bases, with 13 bases spanning the gap. CDR3 in amino acids: CASNGAGTAKNIQYF. CDR3 DNA sequence: TGTGCCAGTAACGGGGCGGGGACAGCCAAAAACATTCAGTACTTC.

This rearrangement joins TRBV11-2 to TRBJ1-2, with TRBD1 matching 12 bases. V was clipped by 7 bases and J by 4 bases; unmatched bases: 10. Germline-derived CDR1 and CDR2 are SGHAT and FQNNGV. The CDR3 loop spans 16 amino acids. The CDR3 region has the DNA TGTGCCAGCACCTTCGGGACAGGGGGCTCGGTCTATGGCTACACCTTC. This sequence encodes CASTFGTGGSVYGYTF.

As DNA, the CDR3 is TGTGCCAGCAGTTACCCACCTGCAATAGGGACACGCGATGAAAAACTGTTTTTT. Protein: CASSYPPAIGTRDEKLFF. This chain uses TRBV6-2 or TRBV6-3 with TRBJ1-4, with D possibly TRBD1 on 6 matching bases. The germline gives CDR1 MNHEY, CDR2 SVGEGT. Trimming cost V 2 bases and J 6 bases, with 22 bases left between them. The CDR3 runs 18 residues.

The chain is built from TRBV27 and TRBJ2-3, with 8 bases that match TRBD1. The germline CDR1 and CDR2 sequences are MNHEY and SMNVEV (reference sequence). The CDR3 extends over 15 amino acids. V gave up 5 bases and J gave up 1 base; unmatched junction bases: 5. In DNA form, the CDR3 reads TGTGCCAGCAGTACCGGACAGGGTGGCACAGATACGCAGTATTTT. Protein product: CASSTGQGGTDTQYF.

The chain combines TRBV9 with TRBJ1-3; 9 nucleotides agree with TRBD1. Per the germline V gene, CDR1 is SGDLS and CDR2 is YYNGEE. The J segment lost 6 bases and the V segment lost 0 bases, leaving 4 bases of the junction unmatched. The CDR3 spans 15 residues. The CDR3: CASSVAGTGPNTIYF. The DNA for the CDR3 is TGTGCCAGCAGCGTAGCCGGGACAGGGCCAAACACCATATATTTT.

The chain recombines TRBV5-1 with TRBJ2-7; a possible D gene is TRBD2 (5 bases). V lost 4 bases, J lost 2 bases, and 10 bases lay in between. The CDR3 runs 13 residues. Germline CDR1 SGHRS, CDR2 YFSETQ. CDR3 DNA: TGCGCCAGCAGCCTCGAGGGAACCTACGAGCAGTACGTC. It specifies CASSLEGTYEQYV.

The table lists this clone with a count of one. The gene calls are TRBV3-1 (or the pseudogene TRBV3-2) and TRBJ2-1; perhaps TRBD2 as D (6 bases). The CDR3 spans 14 residues. The V end lost 4 bases, the J end lost 6 bases, and 13 bases lay between the germline ends. CDR1 and CDR2 from the germline V gene are LGHDT and YNNKEL (reference sequence). CDR3 nucleotides: TGTGCCAGCAGCCTTGGACCGGAGGGCAATGAGCAGTTCTTC. This translates into CASSLGPEGNEQFF.

The V and J genes are TRBV5-1 and TRBJ2-3, with TRBD1 matching 7 bases. With 3 bases clipped from V and 3 bases from J, the junction kept 4 bases outside the gene matches. Per the germline V gene, CDR1 is SGHRS and CDR2 is YFSETQ. The CDR3 has 14 amino acids. The CDR3 here is CASSYTGETDTQYF. The CDR3 DNA sequence: TGCGCCAGCAGCTATACAGGGGAAACAGATACGCAGTATTTT.

The chain recombines TRBV7-3 with TRBJ2-1; D call uncertain. The germline gives CDR1 SGHTA, CDR2 FQGTGA. Trimming removed 2 bases at V and 5 bases at J, with 10 bases between. The CDR3 length is 14 residues. The CDR3 reads CASSLGHNNNEQFF. CDR3 DNA: TGTGCCAGCAGCTTAGGGCACAACAACAATGAGCAGTTCTTC.

The chain's CDR3 is CSGGRQGGNEQFF. The CDR3 bases are TGCAGCGGTGGGAGACAGGGGGGCAATGAGCAGTTCTTC. V usage is TRBV29-1 and J usage is TRBJ2-1; 9 nucleotides align to TRBD1. The junction had 7 bases not matched to a gene; V was cut back by 7 bases and J by 6 bases. CDR1 and CDR2 from the germline V gene are SQVTM and ANQGSEA. The CDR3 is made up of 13 amino acids.

The sample holds one count of this clone. The chain recombines TRBV7-2 with TRBJ2-3; a possible D gene is TRBD2 (6 bases). Germline CDR1 is SGHTA and CDR2 is FQGNSA. The CDR3 consists of 14 residues. The germline V and J ends were trimmed by 8 bases and 4 bases, with 16 bases remaining between them. This CDR3 reads CASLERELSDTQYF. CDR3 bases: TGTGCCAGCCTCGAACGGGAGTTGTCAGATACGCAGTATTTT.

The V call is TRBV19, the J call TRBJ1-2, with a weak D call TRBD1 (5 bases). The CDR3 is made up of 14 amino acids. Per germline, CDR1 LNHDA and CDR2 SQIVND (reference sequence). Trimming shortened V by 6 bases and J by 5 bases, and 16 bases separated the two germline ends. The CDR3 coding sequence is TGTGCCAGTAGCCTCTCAGGGAACACGTATGGCTACACCTTC. It is translated as CASSLSGNTYGYTF. Combining the CDR3 with reference TRBV19 and TRBJ1-2 gives the whole variable domain DGGITQSPKYLFRKEGQNVTLSCEQNLNHDAMYWYRQDPGQGLRLIYYSQIVNDFQKGDIAEGYSVSREKKESFPLTVTSAQKNPTAFYLCASSLSGNTYGYTFGSGTRLTVV.

The V call is TRBV10-3, the J call TRBJ2-7, with D unclear. The germline V and J ends were trimmed by 0 bases and 7 bases, with 13 bases remaining between them. Germline lookup yields CDR1 ENHRY and CDR2 SYGVKD. This CDR3 comprises 14 residues. The CDR3 spells CAISESKLLVEQYF. The CDR3 DNA sequence: TGTGCCATCAGTGAGTCGAAACTTCTGGTAGAGCAGTACTTC.

The chain is built from TRBV27 and TRBJ1-5; 7 nucleotides match TRBD1. Germline V lookup: CDR1 MNHEY, CDR2 SMNVEV (reference sequence). The CDR3 contains 17 residues. J gave up 1 base and V 5 bases, and 11 bases lay outside the gene matches. The CDR3 reads CASSMTGSRISNQPQHF. As DNA, the CDR3 is TGTGCCAGCAGTATGACAGGGAGTCGGATAAGCAATCAGCCCCAGCATTTT.

In its sample, this clone was seen once. The chain links TRBV4-1 to TRBJ2-5; 10 nucleotides match TRBD2. Germline CDR1 is MGHRA and CDR2 is YSYEKL. The CDR3 has 18 residues. Losses at the gene ends were 1 base for V and 2 bases for J; bases not matched to a gene: 10. CDR3 in amino acids: CASSQGMASGGLQETQYF. The DNA for the CDR3 is TGCGCCAGCAGCCAAGGCATGGCTAGCGGGGGTTTACAAGAGACCCAGTACTTC.